This T cell receptor (beta chain) was documented in a study of PD-L1 blockade in urothelial cancer (dated by TCRdb to 2015 to 2018). Regarding the study in general: Every patient began therapy in about 2014 and was given atezolizumab 1,200 mg intravenously every 3 weeks. About 90% of the roughly 29 patients were males with bladder-origin urothelial cancer, and about 65% of the roughly 30 reported a prior smoking history. Patients had an ECOG performance status of 0 or 1 and had received between 0 and 3 prior chemotherapy regimens. Blood samples were analyzed at two time points: 3 weeks after treatment start (second dose) and 6 weeks after treatment start. Blood samples gave median yields of approximately 130,000 T cells and some 80,000 unique TCRs, along with a median clonality of around 0.075. Somatic, immune and clinical correlates of response to PD-L1 blockade with atezolizumab in urothelial cancer were the focus of an exploratory multi-omic analysis. TCR sequencing covered pretreatment tumor samples and matched, serially collected peripheral blood taken before and after atezolizumab treatment. Durable clinical benefit meant progression-free survival longer than 6 months, and TCR features were also tested against progression-free and overall survival. Whole exome sequencing and RNA sequencing of pretreatment tumors were performed alongside TCR sequencing in the same patients. Several patients achieved durable clinical benefit and some 21 did not. Pretreatment blood TCR-seq was available for 30 or so patients, at least one posttreatment blood collection was obtained for roughly 25 patients, and tumor TCR-seq was available for roughly 25 patients. Study-wide findings and limitations: Because of the small sample size (n ≈ 31) and the many exploratory analyses performed, the results are intended to be regarded as hypothesis-generating. Among patients with durable benefit, tumor-associated TCR clones showed greater expansion in peripheral blood 3 weeks after treatment started (n of about 21, p = 0.022). A pretreatment peripheral blood TCR clonality below the median was linked to improved progression-free and overall survival.

For CDR1 and CDR2, the germline V gene lists MDHEN and SYDVKM. Between the V and J ends, shortened by 8 bases and 8 bases respectively, the junction contains 22 bases. The CDR3, cysteine through phenylalanine, is 15 amino acids long. CDR3 DNA only is kept here, 45 bases in frame from base 1. A remark on this clone: The specificity of this receptor is unknown. No quality values exist for individual bases; no much larger clone is one base distant.

Reading the label with the study, this specimen's time point is: peripheral blood 6 weeks after treatment start. The cohort comprised 25 to 35 patients with locally advanced or metastatic urothelial carcinoma treated at Memorial Sloan Kettering on a trial protocol. Peripheral blood mononuclear cells were collected pretreatment and during treatment, with between 1 and 8 total time points obtained per patient. The Qiagen DNeasy Blood extraction kit was used to purify genomic DNA from total PBMCs and tumor samples. PBMCs were collected pretreatment and during treatment and were isolated and stored as previously described. Each PCR received spiked-in synthetic TCR analog templates so that absolute template abundance could be estimated from read counts. The immunoSEQ assay used bias-controlled V and J gene primers to amplify TCRbeta CDR3 regions from genomic DNA. Sequencing of rearranged TCRbeta segments was done at approximately 20X coverage. In the original analysis: Sequencing errors were corrected by clustering and CDR3s were annotated against IMGT to assign V, D and J genes. Downstream analyses used only productive TCRbeta rearrangements, leaving out any out-of-frame or stop-codon sequences. To compute clonality, Shannon entropy was normalized by the log of the number of unique productive sequences and then subtracted from one. Fisher's exact test with Benjamini-Hochberg correction, using a cutoff of adjusted p below 0.01, was how clones that differed between time points or between blood and tumor were identified. TCRdb mirrors the immuneACCESS table, restricted to in-frame sequences. Some clones are absent from its copies; in checked studies, under half trace to an unresolved V gene, and the reason for the others is unknown. V and J calls and clone size are given by that table; D and trimming were obtained from the DNA. This sample lists 95,000 to 130,000 clones; around 88% were detected once. The top ten hold 1.5% to 2% of the sample.

Recombination linked TRBV28 to TRBJ1-5; TRBD1 is perhaps the D gene, given 6 matching bases. The source of this sequence is a man aged 55 to 70 with urothelial cancer. Here the sequenced sample was PBMCs, taken around atezolizumab (anti-PD-L1) treatment. The DNA sequence is given as TGTGCCAGCTTGAGGGGGACGGGACAATGGGAGCCCCAGCATTTT. Its translation is CASLRGTGQWEPQHF.